The 31 T cell receptor beta chains listed next were all sequenced from one sample in a study of blood T cell repertoires in COVID-19. Clones were read by immunoSEQ multiplex PCR, and TCRdb kept only the in-frame ones, dropping some. Here the sample spans about 480,000 clones, over 75% being singletons. Sequenced input: PBMCs or T cells enriched from blood (not recorded which). The receptors were gathered from a woman aged 40 to 49 who had recovered from COVID-19.

V and J are TRBV27 and TRBJ1-1; 7 bases align to TRBD1. The CDR3 sequence is 15 residues long. The V and J ends lost 3 bases and 5 bases, in that order; junction bases with no gene match: 9. Germline CDR1 and CDR2: MNHEY and SMNVEV (reference sequence). The CDR3 DNA follows: TGTGCCAGCAGTTTCCTTCCAGGGGGTGGGACTGAAGCTTTCTTT. It codes for CASSFLPGGGTEAFF.

J is TRBJ1-5 and V is TRBV27; 7 nucleotides align to TRBD1. Germline loops: CDR1 MNHEY, CDR2 SMNVEV (reference sequence). This CDR3 is 14 amino acids long. The junction had 1 base not matched to a gene; V was cut back by 3 bases and J by 2 bases. The CDR3 here is CASSFQGGNQPQHF. CDR3 in DNA: TGTGCCAGCAGTTTCCAGGGGGGCAATCAGCCCCAGCATTTT.

This clone has only one observation. This chain links TRBV6-2 or TRBV6-3 with TRBJ2-2; D is uncertain. This CDR3 contains 15 residues. Trimming pared 3 bases from V and 3 bases from J, leaving 11 bases between. Germline V lookup: CDR1 MNHEY, CDR2 SVGEGT. The CDR3 DNA reads as TGTGCCAGCAGTTATTCGAGACGGGACACCGGGGAGCTGTTTTTT. Encoded protein: CASSYSRRDTGELFF.

The rearrangement links TRBV4-3 to TRBJ1-2; D remains ambiguous. The CDR3 length is 15 residues. Trimming took 0 bases from V and 2 from J, leaving 10 bases between them. Germline V gene lookup returns CDR1 LGHNA and CDR2 YSLEER. The CDR3 region has the DNA TGCGCCAGCAGCCAAGATTGGGCGGGGAACTATGGCTACACCTTC. It specifies CASSQDWAGNYGYTF.

Here the CDR3 reads CASSLRDRGSLNTEAFF. CDR3 sequence (DNA): TGTGCCAGCAGCTTAAGAGACAGAGGAAGTCTGAACACTGAAGCTTTCTTT. This chain uses TRBV7-8 with TRBJ1-1; TRBD1 might be the D (5 bases). The CDR3 length is 17 residues. V lost 2 bases to trimming and J lost 0 bases, with 16 bases between them. In germline, CDR1 is SGHVS, CDR2 FQNEAQ.

This clone was counted once. The genes are TRBV5-4 and TRBJ2-2, with D possibly matching TRBD2 (5 bases). Trimming removed 0 bases from V and 4 bases from J, with 13 bases in between. From germline, CDR1 is SGHNT and CDR2 YYREEE (reference sequence). CDR3 length equals 16 residues. The CDR3 is CASSLGALRGTGELFF. CDR3 sequence (DNA): TGTGCCAGCAGCTTGGGAGCTCTCCGGGGCACCGGGGAGCTGTTTTTT. Full variable domain (missing parts from reference TRBV5-4 and TRBJ2-2): ETGVTQSPTHLIKTRGQQVTLRCSSQSGHNTVSWYQQALGQGPQFIFQYYREEENGRGNFPPRFSGLQFPNYSSELNVNALELDDSALYLCASSLGALRGTGELFFGEGSRLTVL.

The chain links TRBV5-1 to TRBJ2-1; 8 bases map to TRBD2. In germline, CDR1 is SGHRS, CDR2 YFSETQ. The length of the CDR3 is 16 residues. The junction had 11 bases not matched to a gene; V was cut back by 5 bases and J by 4 bases. DNA of the CDR3: TGCGCCAGCAGTGGAGCTTGGAGCGGGGGATACAATGAGCAGTTCTTC. Protein product: CASSGAWSGGYNEQFF.

The chain employs TRBV5-6 and TRBJ2-7; D gene ambiguous. The CDR3 contains 14 residues. V lost 0 bases, J lost 5 bases, and 12 bases lay in between. Germline V CDR1 and CDR2: SGHDT, YYEEEE. CDR3 residues: CASSLDARSNEQYF. CDR3 nucleotide sequence: TGTGCCAGCAGCTTGGACGCTCGTAGTAACGAGCAGTACTTC.

The chain joins TRBV7-2 to TRBJ2-1, with D possibly TRBD2 on 6 matching bases. The CDR3 has 15 residues. The V gene's germline CDR1 is SGHTA and CDR2 FQGNSA. The V end was cut by 1 base, the J end by 4 bases, with 11 bases between. The CDR3, as DNA: TGTGCCAGCAGCTTAGGTGGGACTGTGTACAATGAGCAGTTCTTC. It is translated as CASSLGGTVYNEQFF.

The chain uses TRBV18 and TRBJ1-2; 7 nucleotides line up with TRBD1. Germline-derived CDR1 and CDR2 are KGHSH and LQKENI. V lost 4 bases to trimming and J lost 4 bases; unmatched junction nucleotides: 6. This CDR3 region has 14 residues. CDR3 sequence: CASSLTDRTYGYTF. The CDR3 DNA is TGTGCCAGCTCACTTACGGACAGGACCTATGGCTACACCTTC.

The J gene is TRBJ1-1, the V gene TRBV2; tentative D call: TRBD1 (5 bases). With 7 bases removed from V and 3 bases from J, the gap between germline ends came to 15 bases. The CDR3 covers 14 residues. Germline CDR1 is SNHLY and CDR2 is FYNNEI. CDR3 bases: TGTGCCAGCACCACCGGAAGGACACACACTGAAGCTTTCTTT. Its translation is CASTTGRTHTEAFF.

V is TRBV19 and J is TRBJ2-7; 7 bases match TRBD1. The CDR3 is made up of 14 amino acids. The germline V gene has CDR1 LNHDA and CDR2 SQIVND (reference sequence). Trimming took 4 bases from V and 2 from J; bases not matched to a gene: 5. CDR3 in DNA: TGTGCCAGTAGTACCTGGGACAGAACCTACGAGCAGTACTTC. Protein sequence: CASSTWDRTYEQYF.

This clone has just one count. The rearrangement links TRBV2 to TRBJ1-4; 7 nucleotides agree with TRBD1. Germline V gives CDR1 SNHLY, CDR2 FYNNEI. CDR3 length equals 16 residues. Trimming cost V 3 bases and J 7 bases; bases outside gene matches: 11. CDR3 nucleotide sequence: TGTGCCAGCAGTGAGCAGAACAGGGGTTATGGTGAAAAACTGTTTTTT. The encoded protein is CASSEQNRGYGEKLFF.

The V and J genes are TRBV9 and TRBJ2-1, with D perhaps matching TRBD2 (6 bases). This CDR3 spans 14 amino acids. CDR1 SGDLS and CDR2 YYNGEE come from the germline V gene. V dropped 0 bases and J dropped 8 bases, with 12 bases sitting between them. The CDR3 is CASSVGEGRYEQFF. The CDR3 DNA is TGTGCCAGCAGCGTAGGCGAGGGGAGGTATGAGCAGTTCTTC.

This chain links TRBV19 with TRBJ1-2, with 7 bases matching TRBD1. V dropped 4 bases and J dropped 4; count of bases not matched to a gene: 9. The CDR3 runs to 15 residues. Germline CDR1 LNHDA, CDR2 SQIVND (reference sequence). CDR3 nucleotide sequence: TGTGCCAGTAGTACCTTACTGGACAGGTCCTATGGCTACACCTTC. Amino acids: CASSTLLDRSYGYTF.

The rearrangement uses TRBV7-9 and TRBJ1-2; 7 bases map to TRBD1. The germline V gene encodes CDR1 SEHNR and CDR2 FQNEAQ (reference sequence). The CDR3 is made up of 15 amino acids. Germline trimming cut 5 bases from V and 5 bases from J; bases unmatched to any gene: 11. CDR3 nucleotides: TGTGCCAGCAGCCAAACGACAGGGAGTCCTTATGGCTACACCTTC. Amino acids: CASSQTTGSPYGYTF.

The chain is built from TRBV27 and TRBJ2-1; D is perhaps TRBD2 (5 bases). Germline assignment: CDR1 MNHEY and CDR2 SMNVEV (reference sequence). The CDR3 sequence is 16 residues long. Deletions cut 4 bases from V and 2 bases from J, with 15 bases between. The CDR3 reads CASSSPPAVTYNEQFF. CDR3 sequence (DNA): TGTGCCAGCAGTTCCCCCCCAGCGGTAACCTACAATGAGCAGTTCTTC.

This clone was detected once. The chain carries TRBV30 and TRBJ1-4, with 7 bases lining up with TRBD1. Per the germline V gene, CDR1 is GTSNPN and CDR2 is SVGIG (reference sequence). Trimming cost V 5 bases and J 5 bases; bases outside gene matches: 14. CDR3 length: 16 residues. The CDR3 sequence: CAWEKPNGTENEKLFF. CDR3 DNA sequence: TGTGCCTGGGAGAAACCTAACGGGACAGAGAATGAAAAACTGTTTTTT.

The gene calls are TRBV11-3 and TRBJ1-1; possibly TRBD1 for D (5 bases). V lost 5 bases, J lost 0 bases, and 10 bases lay in between. Germline assignment: CDR1 SGHNT and CDR2 YENEEA. The CDR3 runs to 14 residues. CDR3 bases: TGTGCCAGCAGCGCTACACAGGTGAACACTGAAGCTTTCTTT. This gives the protein CASSATQVNTEAFF.

The chain is built from TRBV4-3 and TRBJ1-1, with D uncertain. The germline V gene encodes CDR1 LGHNA and CDR2 YSLEER. V shed 0 bases and J shed 10 bases, with 12 bases lying between them. The CDR3 is made up of 13 amino acids. The CDR3 bases are TGCGCCAGCAGCCAAGAAACGTTTAGAATAGCTTTCTTT. Encoded protein: CASSQETFRIAFF.

The J gene is TRBJ2-1, the V gene TRBV12-3 or TRBV12-4; 9 nucleotides match TRBD2. V was pared by 4 bases and J by 8 bases, with 3 bases of the junction left unmatched. CDR3 length: 13 residues. CDR3 bases: TGTGCCAGCAGTTCGACTAGCGGCTATGAGCAGTTCTTC. Encoded protein: CASSSTSGYEQFF.

The chain has TRBV15 and TRBJ2-7, with TRBD2 matching over 10 bases. Trimming at V came to 0 bases and at J to 3 bases, leaving 2 bases not matched to a gene. Germline CDR1 LNHNV, CDR2 YYDKDF (reference sequence). This CDR3 is 15 amino acids long. The CDR3 reads CATSRDSGRHYEQYF. The CDR3 DNA follows: TGTGCCACCAGCAGAGATAGCGGGAGGCACTACGAGCAGTACTTC. Full variable domain (missing parts from reference TRBV15 and TRBJ2-7): DAMVIQNPRYQVTQFGKPVTLSCSQTLNHNVMYWYQQKSSQAPKLLFHYYDKDFNNEADTPDNFQSRRPNTSFCFLDIRSPGLGDTAMYLCATSRDSGRHYEQYFGPGTRLTVT.

Turning to this clone: This may arise from a read error, as a much more abundant clone is one base away. The gene calls are TRBV11-3 and TRBJ2-1; TRBD2 matches 8 bases. V lost 1 base and J lost 4; bases outside the gene matches: 0. Germline-derived CDR1 and CDR2 are SGHNT and YENEEA. The CDR3 is 14 amino acids. The CDR3 DNA follows: TGTGCCAGCAGCTTAGCGGGAGGGTACAATGAGCAGTTCTTC. Protein sequence: CASSLAGGYNEQFF.

The CDR3 spells CASSQQGRGTGELFF. DNA for the CDR3: TGCGCCAGCAGCCAACAGGGGCGCGGCACCGGGGAGCTGTTTTTT. V gene TRBV4-1 combines with J gene TRBJ2-2; possibly TRBD1 for D (6 bases). Trimming removed 2 bases from V and 4 bases from J, with 11 bases in between. The germline V gene encodes CDR1 MGHRA and CDR2 YSYEKL. This CDR3 contains 15 residues.

The chain recombines TRBV5-6 with TRBJ1-2; 7 nucleotides line up with TRBD1. Germline loops: CDR1 SGHDT, CDR2 YYEEEE. The CDR3 loop spans 15 amino acids. V lost 0 bases, J lost 6 bases, and 8 bases stayed unmatched. The CDR3 region has the DNA TGTGCCAGCAGCTTGGACAGGGGATCATATGATGGCTACACCTTC. As protein: CASSLDRGSYDGYTF.

The chain recombines TRBV20-1 with TRBJ2-5; TRBD2 matches at 9 bases. The CDR3 is made up of 18 amino acids. V was pared by 3 bases and J by 5 bases, with 19 bases of the junction left unmatched. Germline lookup yields CDR1 DFQATT and CDR2 SNEGSKA (reference sequence). This CDR3 reads CSASPGTSRYGLRETQYF. The CDR3 region has the DNA TGCAGTGCTAGTCCCGGGACTAGCAGGTACGGTTTGCGGGAGACCCAGTACTTC.

This chain uses TRBV2 with TRBJ2-7, with no clear D. Looked up from germline, CDR1 is SNHLY and CDR2 is FYNNEI. The CDR3 is 11 residues long. V was shortened by 6 bases and J by 3 bases, with 6 bases between the two germline ends. CDR3: CASREYYEQYF. CDR3 nucleotides: TGTGCCAGCAGGGAATACTACGAGCAGTACTTC.

The V gene is TRBV10-3, the J gene TRBJ1-2; D uncertain. Looked up from germline, CDR1 is ENHRY and CDR2 is SYGVKD. Trimming cost V 0 bases and J 6 bases, with 11 bases left between them. The CDR3 totals 14 residues. The CDR3 loop reads CAISESAGRDGYTF. The CDR3 DNA follows: TGTGCCATCAGTGAGTCGGCGGGTCGCGATGGCTACACCTTC.

This chain connects TRBV24-1 to TRBJ2-1; 8 positions match TRBD2. V dropped 8 bases and J dropped 3; count of bases not matched to a gene: 14. Germline CDR1 reads KGHDR; CDR2 reads SFDVKD. The CDR3 is 17 residues long. The DNA for the CDR3 is TGTGCCACCATGCAGCGGGAGTGGATTAGCTACTACAATGAGCAGTTCTTC. Protein product: CATMQREWISYYNEQFF.

As to this clone: The junction differs from germline at one of its ends, possibly a read error. This CDR3 reads CHILRDRNTEAFF. As DNA, the CDR3 is TGCCACATTCTCCGGGACAGGAACACTGAAGCTTTCTTT. This chain links TRBV2 with TRBJ1-1, with 7 bases matching TRBD1. The CDR3 has 13 amino acids. Germline CDR1 is SNHLY and CDR2 is FYNNEI.

The chain combines TRBV5-5 with TRBJ2-1, with TRBD2 matching 10 bases. With 2 bases clipped from V and 7 bases from J, the junction kept 0 bases outside the gene matches. Germline loops: CDR1 SGHKS, CDR2 YYEKEE (reference sequence). CDR3 size: 13 residues. The DNA of the CDR3 is TGTGCCAGCAGCTTAGCGGGAGGGAATGAGCAGTTCTTC. This codes for CASSLAGGNEQFF.